One and the same sample provided the 14 T cell receptor beta chains below, sequenced in a study of shared clonotypes between healthy human individuals. Method: immunoSEQ multiplex PCR; TCRdb's copy keeps in-frame clones and lacks some. The sample lists about 480,000 clones, 75% to 85% occurring once. The sequencing input was PBMCs. Receptor source: a woman aged 40 to 50 in good health. Some clones in this sample may be carry-over from other donors' samples.

The chain recombines TRBV18 with TRBJ2-7, with 8 positions matching TRBD2. V lost 2 bases to trimming and J lost 7 bases; unmatched junction nucleotides: 7. Germline lookup yields CDR1 KGHSH and CDR2 LQKENI. The CDR3 extends over 14 amino acids. Written as DNA, the CDR3 is TGTGCCAGCTCACCAGGTGATGCGGGGGGAGAGCAGTACTTC. Translating it yields CASSPGDAGGEQYF. Full variable domain (missing parts from reference TRBV18 and TRBJ2-7): NAGVMQNPRHLVRRRGQEARLRCSPMKGHSHVYWYRQLPEEGLKFMVYLQKENIIDESGMPKERFSAEFPKEGPSILRIQQVVRGDSAAYFCASSPGDAGGEQYFGPGTRLTVT.

The V and J genes are TRBV5-6 and TRBJ2-7; 8 bases are a match to TRBD2. V was clipped by 1 base and J by 2 bases; unmatched bases: 5. Germline V lookup: CDR1 SGHDT, CDR2 YYEEEE. This CDR3 comprises 15 residues. The CDR3 coding sequence is TGTGCCAGCAGCTTGTATTCAGCGGGGGCCTACGAGCAGTACTTC. It is translated as CASSLYSAGAYEQYF.

The CDR3 nucleotides are TGTGCCAGCAGCTCGATCCTCTCTGGGGCCAACGTCCTGACTTTC. It yields the protein CASSSILSGANVLTF. This rearrangement joins TRBV7-3 to TRBJ2-6, with D uncertain. Germline V gene lookup returns CDR1 SGHTA and CDR2 FQGTGA. This CDR3 region has 15 residues. The V end lost 4 bases, the J end lost 0 bases, and 7 bases lay between the germline ends.

The chain combines TRBV27 with TRBJ2-2, with TRBD2 identical over 7 bases. This CDR3 spans 16 amino acids. Germline V gene data show CDR1 as MNHEY and CDR2 as SMNVEV (reference sequence). V shed 2 bases and J 0 bases; nucleotides not matched to a gene: 3. Here the CDR3 reads CASSLRLAANTGELFF. In DNA form, the CDR3 reads TGTGCCAGCAGTTTAAGGCTAGCGGCGAACACCGGGGAGCTGTTTTTT.

The chain uses TRBV5-1 and TRBJ1-2; D possibly corresponds to TRBD1 (5 bases). V was cut by 2 bases and J by 2 bases, with 7 bases left in between. CDR1 and CDR2 from the germline V gene are SGHRS and YFSETQ. CDR3 length equals 13 residues. The DNA of the CDR3 is TGCGCCAGCAGCTTTCAGGGAAACTATGGCTACACCTTC. Translated, it gives CASSFQGNYGYTF.

The V gene is TRBV7-2, the J gene TRBJ2-7, with 13 bases that match TRBD2. CDR3 length: 17 residues. Germline V gene sequence: CDR1 SGHTA, CDR2 FQGNSA. J was trimmed by 3 bases and V by 1 base; bases with no gene match: 6. The CDR3 DNA reads TGTGCCAGCAGCTTAGGGACTAGCGGGAGAAGCCGCTACGAGCAGTACTTC. Amino acids: CASSLGTSGRSRYEQYF.

The chain carries TRBV7-9 and TRBJ2-1; 12 nucleotides align to TRBD2. Germline lookup yields CDR1 SEHNR and CDR2 FQNEAQ (reference sequence). With V trimmed by 5 bases and J by 0 bases, 8 bases remained unmatched. The CDR3 is made up of 18 amino acids. CDR3 nucleotide sequence: TGTGCCAGCAGCCCCGGGACTAGCGGGCGTCGCTCCTACAATGAGCAGTTCTTC. This translates into CASSPGTSGRRSYNEQFF.

The chain is built from TRBV5-6 and TRBJ2-7; D tentatively fits TRBD1 or TRBD2 (5 bases each). This CDR3 spans 14 amino acids. CDR1 is SGHDT and CDR2 is YYEEEE in the germline V gene. Trimming pared 5 bases from V and 2 bases from J, leaving 14 bases between. The CDR3 is CASRGDGLPYEQYF. CDR3 DNA sequence: TGTGCCAGCAGGGGGGATGGGCTACCCTACGAGCAGTACTTC. Variable domain in full (rest from reference TRBV5-6 and TRBJ2-7): DAGVTQSPTHLIKTRGQQVTLRCSPKSGHDTVSWYQQALGQGPQFIFQYYEEEERQRGNFPDRFSGHQFPNYSSELNVNALLLGDSALYLCASRGDGLPYEQYFGPGTRLTVT.

This clone has at least ten counts. The chain couples TRBV30 to TRBJ2-1; 8 nucleotides agree with TRBD2. CDR1 and CDR2 (germline): GTSNPN, SVGIG (reference sequence). J lost 8 bases, V lost 1 base, and 13 bases had no gene match. This CDR3 comprises 16 residues. For the CDR3, the DNA is TGTGCCTGGAGTGAATTCGGACTAGCAAGGAGCGATGAGCAGTTCTTC. Translation gives CAWSEFGLARSDEQFF.

This clone has more than one count but fewer than ten. The same CDR3 also results from other DNA sequences found in this sample. The genes are TRBV4-3 and TRBJ1-4; D unclear. V dropped 0 bases and J dropped 7 bases, with 15 bases sitting between them. There are 16 residues in the CDR3. Looked up from germline, CDR1 is LGHNA and CDR2 is YSLEER. The CDR3 DNA follows: TGCGCCAGCAGCCAAGATTTAGGAGCCCGGGGTGAAAAACTGTTTTTT. This sequence encodes CASSQDLGARGEKLFF.

This clone was seen a handful of times. This sequence joins TRBV28 and TRBJ1-1; possibly TRBD1 for D (6 bases). Trimming took 5 bases from V and 8 from J, leaving 15 bases between them. CDR1 is MDHEN, CDR2 SYDVKM, per germline. This CDR3 has 13 residues. The CDR3 loop is CASSTGRVEEAFF. Here the CDR3 DNA reads TGTGCCAGCAGTACAGGGCGGGTTGAAGAAGCTTTCTTT. The full variable domain, with the rest looked up from reference TRBV28 and TRBJ1-1, is DVKVTQSSRYLVKRTGEKVFLECVQDMDHENMFWYRQDPGLGLRLIYFSYDVKMKEKGDIPEGYSVSREKKERFSLILESASTNQTSMYLCASSTGRVEEAFFGQGTRLTVV.

This clone was observed once. V gene TRBV7-3 combines with J gene TRBJ1-2, with TRBD1 identical over 7 bases. Unmatched junction bases numbered 3, after V lost 0 bases and J lost 2 bases. Germline assignment: CDR1 SGHTA and CDR2 FQGTGA. The CDR3 length is 15 residues. The CDR3 loop is CASSLTGGQNYGYTF. The CDR3 DNA is TGTGCCAGCAGCTTAACGGGGGGACAGAACTATGGCTACACCTTC. The variable domain in full, completed from reference TRBV7-3 and TRBJ1-2, reads GAGVSQTPSNKVTEKGKYVELRCDPISGHTALYWYRQSLGQGPEFLIYFQGTGAADDSGLPNDRFFAVRPEGSVSTLKIQRTERGDSAVYLCASSLTGGQNYGYTFGSGTRLTVV.

V is TRBV7-2 and J is TRBJ1-1; D is ambiguous. Trimming shortened V by 2 bases and J by 0 bases, and 7 bases separated the two germline ends. In germline, CDR1 is SGHTA, CDR2 FQGNSA. CDR3 length: 14 residues. CDR3 DNA sequence: TGTGCCAGCAGCTTACCCAAGCTGAACACTGAAGCTTTCTTT. This encodes CASSLPKLNTEAFF.

The chain links TRBV5-4 to TRBJ2-2, with D possibly TRBD2 on 6 matching bases. The ends were cut back, 4 bases at V and 2 bases at J, with 15 bases in the middle. This CDR3 is 16 amino acids long. In germline, CDR1 is SGHNT, CDR2 YYREEE (reference sequence). The CDR3: CASSPVGTYNTGELFF. CDR3 sequence (DNA): TGTGCCAGCAGCCCGGTGGGGACTTACAACACCGGGGAGCTGTTTTTT.